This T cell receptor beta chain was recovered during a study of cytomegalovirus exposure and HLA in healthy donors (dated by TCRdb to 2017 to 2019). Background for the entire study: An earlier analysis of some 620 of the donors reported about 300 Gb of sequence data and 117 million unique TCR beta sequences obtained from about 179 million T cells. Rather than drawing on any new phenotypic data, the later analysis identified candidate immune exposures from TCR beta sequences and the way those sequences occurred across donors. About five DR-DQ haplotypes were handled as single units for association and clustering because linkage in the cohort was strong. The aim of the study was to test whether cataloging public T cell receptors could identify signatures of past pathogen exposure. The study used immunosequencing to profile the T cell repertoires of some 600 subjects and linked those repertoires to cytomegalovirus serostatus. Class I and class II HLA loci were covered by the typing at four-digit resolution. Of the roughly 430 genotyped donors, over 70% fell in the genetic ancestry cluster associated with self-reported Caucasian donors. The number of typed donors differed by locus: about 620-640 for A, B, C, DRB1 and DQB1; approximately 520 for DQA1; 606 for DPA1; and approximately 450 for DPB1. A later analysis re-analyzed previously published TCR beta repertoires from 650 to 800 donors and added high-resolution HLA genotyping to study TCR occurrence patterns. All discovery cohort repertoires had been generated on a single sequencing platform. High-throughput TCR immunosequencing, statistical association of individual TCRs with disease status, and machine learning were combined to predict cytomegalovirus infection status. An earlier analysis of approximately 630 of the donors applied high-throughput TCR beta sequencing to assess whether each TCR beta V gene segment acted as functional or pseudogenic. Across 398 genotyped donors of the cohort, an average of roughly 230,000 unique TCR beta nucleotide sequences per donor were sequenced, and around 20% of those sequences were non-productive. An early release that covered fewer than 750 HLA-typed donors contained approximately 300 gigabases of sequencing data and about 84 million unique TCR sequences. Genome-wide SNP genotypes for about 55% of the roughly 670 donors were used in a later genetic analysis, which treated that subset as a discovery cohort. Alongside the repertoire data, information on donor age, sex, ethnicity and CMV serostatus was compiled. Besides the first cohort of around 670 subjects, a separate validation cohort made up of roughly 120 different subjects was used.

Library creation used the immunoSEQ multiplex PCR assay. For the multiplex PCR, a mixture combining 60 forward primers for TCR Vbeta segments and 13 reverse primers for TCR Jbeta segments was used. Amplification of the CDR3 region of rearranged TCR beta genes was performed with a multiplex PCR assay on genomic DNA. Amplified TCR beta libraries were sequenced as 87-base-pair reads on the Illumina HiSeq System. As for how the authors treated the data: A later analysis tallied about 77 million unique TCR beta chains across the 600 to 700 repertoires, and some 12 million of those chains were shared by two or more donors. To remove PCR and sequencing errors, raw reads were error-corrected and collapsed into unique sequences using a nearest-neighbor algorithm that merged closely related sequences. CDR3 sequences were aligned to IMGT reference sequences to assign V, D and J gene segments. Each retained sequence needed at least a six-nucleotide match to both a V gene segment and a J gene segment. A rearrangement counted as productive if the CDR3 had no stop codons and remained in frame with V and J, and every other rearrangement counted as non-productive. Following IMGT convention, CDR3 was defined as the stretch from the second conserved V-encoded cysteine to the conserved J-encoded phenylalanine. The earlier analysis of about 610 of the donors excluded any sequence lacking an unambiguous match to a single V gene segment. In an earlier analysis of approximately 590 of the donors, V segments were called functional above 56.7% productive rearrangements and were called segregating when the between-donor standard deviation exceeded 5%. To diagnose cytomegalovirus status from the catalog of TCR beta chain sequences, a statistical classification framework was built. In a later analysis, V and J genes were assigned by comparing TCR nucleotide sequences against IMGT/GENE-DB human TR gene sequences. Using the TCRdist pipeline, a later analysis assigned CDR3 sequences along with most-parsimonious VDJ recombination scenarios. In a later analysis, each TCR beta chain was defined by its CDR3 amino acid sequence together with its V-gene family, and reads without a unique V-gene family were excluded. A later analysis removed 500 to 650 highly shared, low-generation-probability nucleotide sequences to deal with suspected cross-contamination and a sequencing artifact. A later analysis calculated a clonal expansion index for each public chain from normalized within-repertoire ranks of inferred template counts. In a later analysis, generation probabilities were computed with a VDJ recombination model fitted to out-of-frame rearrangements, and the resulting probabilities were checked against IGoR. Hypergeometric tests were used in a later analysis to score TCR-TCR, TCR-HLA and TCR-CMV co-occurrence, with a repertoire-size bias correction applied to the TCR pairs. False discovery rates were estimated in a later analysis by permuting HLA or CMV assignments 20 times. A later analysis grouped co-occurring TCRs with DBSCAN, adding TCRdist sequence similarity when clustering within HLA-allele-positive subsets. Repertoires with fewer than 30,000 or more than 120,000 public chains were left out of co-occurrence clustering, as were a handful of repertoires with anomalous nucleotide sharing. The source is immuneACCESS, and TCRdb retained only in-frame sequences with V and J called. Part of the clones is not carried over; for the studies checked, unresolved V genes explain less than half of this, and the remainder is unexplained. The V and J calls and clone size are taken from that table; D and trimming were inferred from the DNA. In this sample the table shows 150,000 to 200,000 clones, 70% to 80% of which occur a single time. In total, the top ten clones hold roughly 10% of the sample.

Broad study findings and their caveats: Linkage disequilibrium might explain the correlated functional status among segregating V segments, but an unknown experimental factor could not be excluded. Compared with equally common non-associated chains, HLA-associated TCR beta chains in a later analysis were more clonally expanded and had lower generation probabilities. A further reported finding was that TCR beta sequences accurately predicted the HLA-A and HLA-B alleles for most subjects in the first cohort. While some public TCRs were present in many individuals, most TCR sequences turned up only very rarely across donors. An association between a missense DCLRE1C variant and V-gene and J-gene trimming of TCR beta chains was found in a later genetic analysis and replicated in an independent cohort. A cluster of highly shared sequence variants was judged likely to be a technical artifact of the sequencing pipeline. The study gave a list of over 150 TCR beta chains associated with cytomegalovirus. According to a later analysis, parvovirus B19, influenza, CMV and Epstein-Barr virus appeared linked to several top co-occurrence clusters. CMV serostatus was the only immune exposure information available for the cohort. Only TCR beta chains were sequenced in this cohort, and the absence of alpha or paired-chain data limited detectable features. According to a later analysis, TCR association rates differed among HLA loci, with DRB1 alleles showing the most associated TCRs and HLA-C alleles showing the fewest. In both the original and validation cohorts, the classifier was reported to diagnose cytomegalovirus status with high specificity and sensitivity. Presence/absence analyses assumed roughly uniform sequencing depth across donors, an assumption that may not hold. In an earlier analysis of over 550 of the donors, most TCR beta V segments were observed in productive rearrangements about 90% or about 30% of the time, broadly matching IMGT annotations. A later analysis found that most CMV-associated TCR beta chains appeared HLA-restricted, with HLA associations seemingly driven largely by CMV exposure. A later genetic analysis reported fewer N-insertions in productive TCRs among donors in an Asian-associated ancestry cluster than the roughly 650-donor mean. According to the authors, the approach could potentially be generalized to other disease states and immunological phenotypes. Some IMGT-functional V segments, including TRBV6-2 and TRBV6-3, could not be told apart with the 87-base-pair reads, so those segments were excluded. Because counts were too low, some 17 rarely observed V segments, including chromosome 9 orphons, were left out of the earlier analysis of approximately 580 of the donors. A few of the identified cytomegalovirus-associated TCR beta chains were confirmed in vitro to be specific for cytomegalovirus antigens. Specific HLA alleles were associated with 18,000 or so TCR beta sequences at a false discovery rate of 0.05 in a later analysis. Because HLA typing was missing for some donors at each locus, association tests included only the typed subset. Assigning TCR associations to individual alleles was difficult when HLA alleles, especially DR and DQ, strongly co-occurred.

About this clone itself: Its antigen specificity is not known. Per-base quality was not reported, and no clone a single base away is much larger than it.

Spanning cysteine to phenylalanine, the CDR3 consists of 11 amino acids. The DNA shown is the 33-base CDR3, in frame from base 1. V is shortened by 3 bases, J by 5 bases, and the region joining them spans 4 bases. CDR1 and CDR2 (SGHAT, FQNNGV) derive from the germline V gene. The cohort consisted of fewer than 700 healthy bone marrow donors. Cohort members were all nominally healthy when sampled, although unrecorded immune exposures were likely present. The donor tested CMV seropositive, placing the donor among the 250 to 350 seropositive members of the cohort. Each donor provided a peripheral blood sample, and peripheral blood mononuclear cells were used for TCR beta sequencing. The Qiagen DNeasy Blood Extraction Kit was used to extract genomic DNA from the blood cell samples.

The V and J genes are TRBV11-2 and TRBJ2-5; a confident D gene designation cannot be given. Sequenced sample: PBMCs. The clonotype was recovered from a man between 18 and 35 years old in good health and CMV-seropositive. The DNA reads TGTGCCAGCAGCTTCTTGGAGACCCAGTACTTC. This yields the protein CASSFLETQYF.